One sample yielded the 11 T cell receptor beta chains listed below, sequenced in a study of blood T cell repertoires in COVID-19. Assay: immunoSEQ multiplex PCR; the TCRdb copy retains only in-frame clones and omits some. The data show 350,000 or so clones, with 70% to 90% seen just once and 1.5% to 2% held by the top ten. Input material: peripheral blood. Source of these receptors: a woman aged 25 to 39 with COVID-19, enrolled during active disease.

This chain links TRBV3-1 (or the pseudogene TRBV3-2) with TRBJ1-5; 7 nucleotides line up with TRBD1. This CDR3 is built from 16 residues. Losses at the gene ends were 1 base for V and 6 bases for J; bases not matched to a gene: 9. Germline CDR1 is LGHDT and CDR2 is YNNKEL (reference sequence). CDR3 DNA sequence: TGTGCCAGCAGCCAAGCCGACAGGGTGGGGAGTCAGCCCCAGCATTTT. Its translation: CASSQADRVGSQPQHF.

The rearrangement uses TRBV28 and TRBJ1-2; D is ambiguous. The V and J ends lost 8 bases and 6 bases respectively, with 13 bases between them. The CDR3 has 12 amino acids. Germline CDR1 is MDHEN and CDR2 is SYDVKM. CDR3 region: CASLRDSNGYTF. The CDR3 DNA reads TGTGCCAGCCTCCGGGATTCGAATGGCTACACCTTC.

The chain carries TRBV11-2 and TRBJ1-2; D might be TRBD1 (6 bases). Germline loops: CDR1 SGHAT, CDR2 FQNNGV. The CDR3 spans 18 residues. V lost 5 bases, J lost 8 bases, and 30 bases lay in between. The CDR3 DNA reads TGTGCCAGCAGCCTACGTAAGGGGGATCCCCTAGTGAGGGGCGGCTACACCTTC. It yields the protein CASSLRKGDPLVRGGYTF.

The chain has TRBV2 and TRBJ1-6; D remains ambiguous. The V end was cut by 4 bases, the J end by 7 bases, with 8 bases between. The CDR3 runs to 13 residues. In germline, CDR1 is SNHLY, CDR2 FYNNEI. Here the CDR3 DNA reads TGTGCCAGCAGTGGGGCCTTAAATTCACCCCTCCACTTT. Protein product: CASSGALNSPLHF.

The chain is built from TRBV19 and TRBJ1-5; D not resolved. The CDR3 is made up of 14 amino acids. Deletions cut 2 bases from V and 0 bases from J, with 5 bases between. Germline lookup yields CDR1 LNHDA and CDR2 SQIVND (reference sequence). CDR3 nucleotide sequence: TGTGCCAGTAGTATACGGGGTAGCAATCAGCCCCAGCATTTT. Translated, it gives CASSIRGSNQPQHF.

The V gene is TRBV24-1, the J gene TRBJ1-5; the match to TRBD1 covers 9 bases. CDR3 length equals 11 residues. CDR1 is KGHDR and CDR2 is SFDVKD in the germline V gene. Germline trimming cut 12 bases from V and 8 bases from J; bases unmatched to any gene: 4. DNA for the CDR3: TGTGCCGCAGGGGACAGGGAGCCCCAGCATTTT. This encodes CAAGDREPQHF.

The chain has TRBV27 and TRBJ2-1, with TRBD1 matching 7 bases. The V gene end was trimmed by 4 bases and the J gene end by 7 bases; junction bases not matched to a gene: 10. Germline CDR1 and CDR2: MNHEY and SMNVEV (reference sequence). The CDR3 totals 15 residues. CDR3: CASSYFPLQGNEQFF. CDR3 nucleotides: TGTGCCAGCAGTTACTTCCCTCTACAGGGGAATGAGCAGTTCTTC.

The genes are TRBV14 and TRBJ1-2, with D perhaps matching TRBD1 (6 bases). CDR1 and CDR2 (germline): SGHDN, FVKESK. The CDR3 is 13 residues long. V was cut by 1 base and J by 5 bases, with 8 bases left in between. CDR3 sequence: CASSQGQGYGYTF. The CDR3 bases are TGTGCCAGCAGCCAAGGCCAGGGGTATGGCTACACCTTC.

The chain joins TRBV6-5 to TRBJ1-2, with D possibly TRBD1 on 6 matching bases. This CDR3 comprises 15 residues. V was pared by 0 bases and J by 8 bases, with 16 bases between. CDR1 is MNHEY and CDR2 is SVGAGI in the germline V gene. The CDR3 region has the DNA TGTGCCAGCAGTTACTCTGGAGGGGGGGCTCTAGGCTACACCTTC. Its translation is CASSYSGGGALGYTF.

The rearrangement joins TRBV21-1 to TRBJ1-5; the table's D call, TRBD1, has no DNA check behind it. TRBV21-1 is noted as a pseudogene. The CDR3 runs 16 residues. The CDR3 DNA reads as TGTGCCAGCAGCGCCCCACCGGGCAGGGCTGGCCAGCCCCAGCATTTT. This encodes CASSAPPGRAGQPQHF.

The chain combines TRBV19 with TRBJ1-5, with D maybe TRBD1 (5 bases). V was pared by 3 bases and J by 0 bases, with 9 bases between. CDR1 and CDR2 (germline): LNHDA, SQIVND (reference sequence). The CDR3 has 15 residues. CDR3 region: CASSIGDYSNQPQHF. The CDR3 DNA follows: TGTGCCAGTAGTATTGGGGACTATAGCAATCAGCCCCAGCATTTT.